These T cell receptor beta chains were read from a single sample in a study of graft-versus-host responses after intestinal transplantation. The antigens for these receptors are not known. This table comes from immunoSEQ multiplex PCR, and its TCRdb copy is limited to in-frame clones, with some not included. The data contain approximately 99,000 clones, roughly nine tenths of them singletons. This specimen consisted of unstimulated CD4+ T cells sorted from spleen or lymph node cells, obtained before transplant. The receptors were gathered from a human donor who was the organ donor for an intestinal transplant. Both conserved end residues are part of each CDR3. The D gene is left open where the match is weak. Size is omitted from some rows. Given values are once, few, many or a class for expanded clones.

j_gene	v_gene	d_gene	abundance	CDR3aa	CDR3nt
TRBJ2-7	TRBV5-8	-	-	CASNNKGNPYEQYF	TGTGCCAGCAATAACAAGGGGAATCCCTACGAGCAGTACTTC
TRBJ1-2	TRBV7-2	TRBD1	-	CASSLARGYGYTF	TGTGCCAGCAGCTTAGCCAGGGGGTATGGCTACACCTTC
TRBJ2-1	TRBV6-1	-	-	CASSEVSTGSNEQFF	TGTGCCAGCAGTGAAGTCTCCACAGGGTCCAATGAGCAGTTCTTC
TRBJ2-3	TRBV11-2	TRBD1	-	CASSNGQVGGTDTQYF	TGTGCCAGCAGCAACGGACAGGTTGGAGGCACAGATACGCAGTATTTT
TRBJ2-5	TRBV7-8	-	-	CASSLLYRGASGETQYF	TGTGCCAGCAGCTTATTGTATCGGGGGGCCTCGGGGGAGACCCAGTACTTC
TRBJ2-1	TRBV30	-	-	CAWQQTSTGNNEQFF	TGTGCCTGGCAACAAACATCAACAGGGAACAATGAGCAGTTCTTC
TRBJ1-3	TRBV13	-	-	CASSLSVSEFGNTIYF	TGTGCCAGCAGCTTATCCGTCTCGGAGTTTGGAAACACCATATATTTT
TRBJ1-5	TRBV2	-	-	CASSENVAGTNQPQHF	TGTGCCAGCAGTGAAAACGTGGCAGGAACCAATCAGCCCCAGCATTTT
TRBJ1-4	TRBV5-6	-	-	CASSSGWSGEKLFF	TGTGCCAGCAGCTCGGGATGGTCCGGTGAAAAACTGTTTTTT
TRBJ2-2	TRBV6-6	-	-	CASSFRTGELFF	TGTGCCAGCAGTTTTAGAACCGGGGAGCTGTTTTTT
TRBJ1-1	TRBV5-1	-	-	CASSSTGNTEAFF	TGCGCCAGCAGCTCGACAGGGAACACTGAAGCTTTCTTT
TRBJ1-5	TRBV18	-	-	CASSPIQGNQPQHF	TGTGCCAGCTCACCAATACAGGGCAATCAGCCCCAGCATTTT
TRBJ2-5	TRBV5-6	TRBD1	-	CASSNGDRAGETQYF	TGTGCCAGCAGCAACGGGGACAGGGCCGGAGAGACCCAGTACTTC
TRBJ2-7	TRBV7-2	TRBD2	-	CASSPPGLAGGDEQYF	TGTGCCAGCAGCCCCCCCGGACTAGCGGGGGGGGACGAGCAGTACTTC
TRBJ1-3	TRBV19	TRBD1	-	CASSITGGSGNTIYF	TGTGCCAGTAGTATAACAGGGGGCTCTGGAAACACCATATATTTT
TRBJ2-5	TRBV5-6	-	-	CASSLVGGQETQYF	TGTGCCAGCAGCTTGGTCGGGGGTCAAGAGACCCAGTACTTC
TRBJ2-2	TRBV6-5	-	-	CASSYDPGTGELFF	TGTGCCAGCAGTTACGATCCGGGGACCGGGGAGCTGTTTTTT
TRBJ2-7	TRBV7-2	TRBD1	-	CASSLKGQAEQYF	TGTGCCAGCAGCTTAAAGGGACAGGCGGAGCAGTACTTC
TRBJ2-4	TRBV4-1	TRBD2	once	CASSQAGTSPDIQYF	TGCGCCAGCAGCCAAGCCGGGACTAGCCCCGACATTCAGTACTTC
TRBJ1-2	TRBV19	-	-	CATQRPLGYGYTF	TGTGCCACGCAGAGACCTCTAGGCTATGGCTACACCTTC
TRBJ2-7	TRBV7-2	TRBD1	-	CASSLNRGSYEQYF	TGTGCCAGCAGCTTGAACAGGGGATCCTACGAGCAGTACTTC
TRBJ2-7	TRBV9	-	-	CASSPSSLSYEQYF	TGTGCCAGCAGCCCCTCGTCCCTCTCCTACGAGCAGTACTTC
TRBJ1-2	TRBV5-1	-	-	CASSLVSQDSYGYTF	TGCGCCAGCAGCTTGGTGAGTCAGGACAGCTATGGCTACACCTTC
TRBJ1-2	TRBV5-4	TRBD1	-	CASSSQGAATSSYTF	TGTGCCAGCAGCTCACAGGGGGCGGCCACTTCGAGCTACACCTTC
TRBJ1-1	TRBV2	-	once	CASIEGPTEAFF	TGTGCCAGCATTGAGGGCCCCACTGAAGCTTTCTTT
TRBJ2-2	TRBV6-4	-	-	CASSDRQGELFF	TGTGCCAGCAGTGATAGACAAGGGGAGCTGTTTTTT
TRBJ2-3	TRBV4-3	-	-	CASSPRAAGSYTDTQYF	TGCGCCAGCAGCCCCCGCGCGGCGGGATCGTACACAGATACGCAGTATTTT
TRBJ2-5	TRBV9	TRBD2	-	CASSVEAGVYQETQYF	TGTGCCAGCAGCGTAGAAGCGGGGGTCTACCAAGAGACCCAGTACTTC
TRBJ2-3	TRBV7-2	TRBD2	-	CASSLEDSGVFFTDTQYF	TGTGCCAGCAGCTTAGAGGATAGCGGGGTCTTTTTCACAGATACGCAGTATTTT
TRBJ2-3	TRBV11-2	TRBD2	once	CASTRRGGTDTQYF	TGTGCCAGCACTCGGCGGGGGGGAACAGATACGCAGTATTTT
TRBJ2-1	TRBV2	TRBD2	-	CANPEGLAGGLSSYNEQFF	TGTGCCAACCCCGAGGGGCTAGCGGGGGGGCTGAGCTCCTACAATGAGCAGTTCTTC
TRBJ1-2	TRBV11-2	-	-	CASSLGVGNYGYTF	TGTGCCAGCAGCTTAGGCGTCGGGAACTATGGCTACACCTTC
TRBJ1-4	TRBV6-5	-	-	CASGLMTSTNEKLFF	TGTGCCAGCGGACTAATGACTTCAACTAATGAAAAACTGTTTTTT
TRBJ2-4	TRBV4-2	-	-	CASSQWRLAKNIQYF	TGTGCCAGCAGCCAATGGAGGCTAGCCAAAAACATTCAGTACTTC
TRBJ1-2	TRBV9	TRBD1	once	CASSVAWDRGGYTF	TGTGCCAGCAGCGTAGCTTGGGACAGGGGCGGCTACACCTTC
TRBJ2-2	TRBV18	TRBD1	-	CASSPLGGANTGELFF	TGTGCCAGCTCACCATTAGGGGGCGCGAACACCGGGGAGCTGTTTTTT